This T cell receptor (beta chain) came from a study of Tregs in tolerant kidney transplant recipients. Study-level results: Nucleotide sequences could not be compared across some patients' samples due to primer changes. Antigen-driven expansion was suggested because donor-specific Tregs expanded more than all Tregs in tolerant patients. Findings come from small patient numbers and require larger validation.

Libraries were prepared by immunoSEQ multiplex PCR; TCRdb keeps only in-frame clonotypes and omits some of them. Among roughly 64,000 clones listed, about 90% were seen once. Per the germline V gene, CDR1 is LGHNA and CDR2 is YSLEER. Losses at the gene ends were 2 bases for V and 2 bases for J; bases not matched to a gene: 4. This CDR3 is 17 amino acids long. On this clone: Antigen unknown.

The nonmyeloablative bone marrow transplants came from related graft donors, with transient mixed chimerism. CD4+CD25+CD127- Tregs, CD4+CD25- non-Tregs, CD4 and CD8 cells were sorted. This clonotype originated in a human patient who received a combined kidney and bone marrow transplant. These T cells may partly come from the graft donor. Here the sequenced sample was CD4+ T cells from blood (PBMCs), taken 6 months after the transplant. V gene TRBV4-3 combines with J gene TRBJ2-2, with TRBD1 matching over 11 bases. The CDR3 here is CASSQFGTGGNTGELFF. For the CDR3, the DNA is TGCGCCAGCAGCCAATTCGGGACAGGGGGAAACACCGGGGAGCTGTTTTTT.